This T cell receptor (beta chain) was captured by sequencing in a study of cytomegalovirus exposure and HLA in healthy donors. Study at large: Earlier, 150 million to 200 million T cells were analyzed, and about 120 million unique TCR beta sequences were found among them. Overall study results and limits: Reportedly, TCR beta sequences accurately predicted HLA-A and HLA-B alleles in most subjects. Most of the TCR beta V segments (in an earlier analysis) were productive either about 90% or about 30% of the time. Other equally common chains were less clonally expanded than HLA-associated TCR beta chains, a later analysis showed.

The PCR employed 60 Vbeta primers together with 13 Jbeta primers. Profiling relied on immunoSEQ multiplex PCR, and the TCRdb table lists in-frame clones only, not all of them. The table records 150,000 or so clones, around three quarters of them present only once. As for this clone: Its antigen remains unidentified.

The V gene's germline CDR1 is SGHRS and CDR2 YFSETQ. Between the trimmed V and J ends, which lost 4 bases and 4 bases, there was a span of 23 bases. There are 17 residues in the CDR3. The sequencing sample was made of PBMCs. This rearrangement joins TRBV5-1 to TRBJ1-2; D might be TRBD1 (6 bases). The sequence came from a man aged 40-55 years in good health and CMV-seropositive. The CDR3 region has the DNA TGCGCCAGCAGCCCGAGGCCCGGGACAACAGGACCCTATGGCTACACCTTC. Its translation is CASSPRPGTTGPYGYTF.